The clone carrying this T cell receptor (beta chain) was recorded a few times. The CDR3 runs to 13 residues. This entry comes from a study of patients and donors after allogeneic stem cell transplantation. Each CDR3 protein gets one entry after TCRdb re-called the RT-PCR reads with MiXCR. The sample records over 150,000 distinct CDR3 sequences, approximately 31% being singletons. The sequence came from a human donor who was either an allogeneic HSCT recipient or a stem cell or donor lymphocyte infusion donor (not recorded which). It is not recorded whose cells these are; they may come from a transplant donor. The sequenced sample was blood, either unsorted or a sorted T cell fraction (not recorded which). The chain links TRBV21-1 to TRBJ2-7; no DNA check was done on the table's D call, TRBD2. TRBV21-1 is assigned pseudogene status. The CDR3 sequence is CASNLGTVHEQYF. Written as DNA, the CDR3 is TGTGCCAGCAATCTAGGGACTGTGCACGAGCAGTACTTC.